This TCR beta chain was observed in a study of CD8 T cells in ankylosing spondylitis. Broader study findings: According to the report, clones linked to the disease were significantly enriched in matched synovial fluid samples taken from ankylosing spondylitis patients. In ankylosing spondylitis blood, a motif of seven to nine highly homologous TCR beta variants appeared characteristic. Disease-linked clones were CD8+ and relatively rare in peripheral blood.

A note on this clonotype: The target antigen is unknown.

Germline-derived CDR1 and CDR2 are SNHLY and FYNNEI. V shed 6 bases and J 6 bases; nucleotides not matched to a gene: 18. The CDR3 covers 17 residues. The TCR beta libraries were generated through quantitative 5'-RACE incorporating molecular barcodes. TCRdb passed the 5' RACE reads through MiXCR, listing each CDR3 protein once. The sample comprises 220,000 or so distinct CDR3 sequences, around 17% of which are singletons, and approximately 42% rests with the top ten. Material for sequencing was blood, either unsorted or a sorted T cell fraction (not recorded which). The clonotype was recovered from a male donor with ankylosing spondylitis. The chain couples TRBV2 to TRBJ1-1; 8 nucleotides match TRBD1. DNA for the CDR3: TGTGCCAGCAGGGATTCTATCGGGACAGGATTGGTATCTGAAGCTTTCTTT. It encodes CASRDSIGTGLVSEAFF.